This TCR beta chain was retrieved from a study of regulatory T cells in long-lasting Graves disease. For the study at large: A definition of persistent Graves' disease required over 5 years of antithyroid drugs plus positive TSH receptor antibodies.

Combining iRepertoire HTBI primers with Arm-PCR of CDR3 regions, the authors built TCR beta libraries. TCRdb reanalysed the multiplex PCR reads using MiXCR and keeps one entry per CDR3 protein. The data hold 400,000 to 500,000 distinct CDR3 sequences, with roughly 21% observed a single time. Study conclusions and caveats: Fewer public clonotypes were shared by new patients (over 950) than by persistent patients (about 2,800).

Germline values: CDR1 LNHDA, CDR2 SQIVND (reference sequence). This CDR3 is 15 amino acids long. Trimming left V 3 bases short and J 4 bases short, with 15 bases between. In regard to this clonotype: The antigen is undetermined.

Time point here: persistent/refractory GD, antithyroid drugs over 5 years with positive TRAb. The authors made the TCR library using RNA they extracted from PBMCs. This TCR was recovered from a female donor with Graves disease. The sequencing used peripheral blood mononuclear cells (PBMCs), collected when the disease was refractory, from a patient treated with antithyroid drugs. The chain combines TRBV19 with TRBJ1-1; D unresolved. CDR3 protein: CASSMSPTTATEAFF. The CDR3 DNA follows: TGTGCCAGTAGTATGTCGCCTACAACAGCCACTGAAGCTTTCTTT.